This T cell receptor (beta chain) was found in a study of Ad26.COV2.S vaccination and SARS-CoV-2 variants. Study information: Enrollment placed the donor in the COV1001 Ad26.COV2.S trial arm. The vaccine Ad26.COV2.S was put into the muscle once, or twice with 56 days between.

The treatment denotes: about 20 received Ad26.COV2.S at low or high dose, single or two shots; about 5 received placebo; per-sample allocation not given. Specimen acquisition occurred on day 63 following the initial vaccine or placebo injection. Spike of the Wuhan-strain SARS-CoV-2 was expressed by an Ad26 vector, which formed the vaccine. The data were produced by immunoSEQ multiplex PCR, yet TCRdb's version contains in-frame clones alone and is incomplete. The sample has about 320,000 clones, around 85% seen once. The source material was peripheral blood, sampled in a trial of Ad26.COV2.S vaccine versus placebo. This clonotype was sampled from a person aged 18-60 years who received the Ad26.COV2.S COVID-19 vaccine or a placebo.

The DNA for the CDR3 is TGTGCCAGCAGCCAAGAAGGTCTCGGAGGGCTCGAGCAGTACTTC. Translated, it gives CASSQEGLGGLEQYF. This chain connects TRBV14 to TRBJ2-7; possibly TRBD2 for D (6 bases). V was cut by 0 bases and J by 6 bases, with 15 bases left in between. In germline, CDR1 is SGHDN, CDR2 FVKESK. The CDR3 runs to 15 residues. Full variable domain (missing parts from reference TRBV14 and TRBJ2-7): EAGVTQFPSHSVIEKGQTVTLRCDPISGHDNLYWYRRVMGKEIKFLLHFVKESKQDESGMPNNRFLAERTGGTYSTLKVQPAELEDSGVYFCASSQEGLGGLEQYFGPGTRLTVT.